This T cell receptor beta chain was documented in a study of human T cells and chemical hapten exposure (dated by TCRdb to the early 2020s). Some background on the complete study: For sensitization, 2% DPC in acetone was applied to a roughly 2 cm by roughly 2 cm area of upper inner arm skin. Blood samples were taken from patients before sensitization (week 0) and then at 2, 6 and about 24 weeks after DPC sensitization. Libraries were combined into a pool for sequencing, and differences in TCR yield between samples came mainly from small differences in library volumes within the pool. This study followed changes in the peripheral blood TCR repertoire in vivo during primary and secondary sensitization of alopecia patients to the hapten diphenylcyclopropenone (DPC). Patients additionally received weekly therapeutic DPC doses to the scalp throughout the roughly 24-week study period. For TCR sequencing, blood came from about 29 alopecia patients at anywhere from one to four time points (pre-sensitization, 2, 6 and 24 weeks). The patient cohort, mostly female, included alopecia areata with under or over 50% scalp involvement, alopecia totalis and alopecia universalis. Patch testing on the upper back used Finn chambers containing 0.01% DPC, with scoring done after 6 days according to International Contact Dermatitis Research Group standards. Broader findings and caveats from the paper: Patch test score correlated positively with the number of PT1 expanded TCRs, reaching significance at thresholds 8, 16 and 32 but not at 4. After repeated subsampling, the strength of the expansion versus patch-test correlation and the threshold at which it became significant changed. Alopecia, a presumed autoimmune disease, was present in all patients, so the immune response of the patients might differ from that of healthy individuals. Significantly more large CDR3 similarity clusters were formed by expanded TCRs than by pre-sensitization or healthy control sets, consistent with antigen-driven responses. No change with DPC sensitization was found in the number of TCRs above 1 in 1000 frequency, and no evidence of global repertoire structure alterations was found.

This clonotype was found many times. Its antigen specificity is not known. No per-base quality is available; no much larger clone lies one base away. What the time point label conveys for this sample: patch test 1, 2 weeks after DPC sensitization. What the treatment or condition label conveys for this sample: therapeutic diphenylcyclopropenone sensitization with weekly scalp DPC. At every patch-test visit, the blood draw took place before the patch test was put on. Patients were eligible if aged 18 to 70, diagnosed with alopecia and judged suitable for DPC therapy, and pregnant patients were excluded. Total RNA was isolated from unfractionated whole blood collected in Tempus Blood RNA tubes. The germline V gene gives CDR1 as MDHEN and CDR2 as SYDVKM. V has 5 bases trimmed and J has 6 bases trimmed; junction bases matching no gene number 9. Its CDR3 holds 14 amino acids, cysteine through phenylalanine. The CDR3 DNA has 42 bases and is translated from base 1.

Library method: RACE. Sequenced on a NextSeq 500. Library preparation attached unique molecular identifiers to individual cDNA molecules for quantitative, reproducible TCR counting. Both TCR alpha and TCR beta chains were sequenced from each blood RNA sample. From the authors' description of their analysis: Samples had a median of 95,638 TCRs, with a range from about 20,000 to 690,600. The Decombinator software suite was used to annotate V, J and CDR3 in the TCR reads. For PS versus PT1 abundance plots, all samples were subsampled to the same number of TCRs (28,000). Expanded TCRs were defined as absent before sensitization and observed at least eight times at the 2-week time point. TCRdb ran its own pipeline on the public reads, namely fastp trimming at Q25 and MiXCR clone calling, and kept in-frame beta chains. A single entry per CDR3 protein holds the most common genes and DNA from its merged rows. TCRdb's processing, not the authors', yielded these V and J calls. Recorded for this sample are approximately 400,000 distinct CDR3 sequences; approximately 4.4% of them occurred a single time. The ten top clones hold under 3% of the sample.

The TCR comes from a woman aged 45-59 years with alopecia areata. Some clones in this sample may be carry-over from other donors' samples. The chain uses TRBV28 and TRBJ1-2, with TRBD1 identical over 7 junction bases. The material was whole blood, obtained in connection with sensitization to the hapten diphenylcyclopropenone (DPC). The DNA reads as follows: TGTGCCAGCAGTCCCCACAGGGGAGGCCATGGCTACACCTTC. It encodes CASSPHRGGHGYTF.